This T cell receptor beta chain appears in the sequencing data of a study of radiation and T cells in renal cell carcinoma. In the study overall: Nephrectomy followed 15 Gy stereotactic body radiation by 4 weeks.

The study, taken as a whole, reports: In blood, top tumor clones expanded by 2 weeks, shrinking by 4.

Comments on this clone: The antigen remains undetermined.

Germline assignment: CDR1 MNHNY and CDR2 SVGAGI (reference sequence). The CDR3 consists of 14 residues. V was pared by 2 bases and J by 8 bases, with 6 bases of the junction left unmatched. Libraries were prepared by immunoSEQ multiplex PCR; TCRdb keeps only in-frame clonotypes and omits some of them. In the table there are 120,000 or so clones, 70% to 90% of which are singletons. Described time point: blood 2 weeks post-SBRT. Regarding treatment: 15 Gy SBRT to primary tumor, nephrectomy 4 weeks later. Clear cell pathology was present in this patient's renal cell carcinoma. This TCR derives from a woman aged 60 to 75 with renal cell carcinoma. The chain carries TRBV6-6 and TRBJ2-1; 7 bases align to TRBD2. The sequencing used blood, collected from a patient whose treatment included radiotherapy and nephrectomy. CDR3 nucleotides: TGTGCCAGCAGTTACCTGGGGAGGGCCCATGAGCAGTTCTTC. Encoded protein: CASSYLGRAHEQFF.